A selection of T cell receptor beta chains follows, all from one sample in a study of T cell responses to AZD1222 COVID-19 vaccine. The repertoire was sequenced with immunoSEQ multiplex PCR; TCRdb's copy has only in-frame clones and lacks some. Here the sample spans approximately 120,000 clones, approximately 87% being singletons. Sample: peripheral blood, taken 28 days after the second AZD1222 dose. These receptors were taken from an adult who received the AZD1222 COVID-19 vaccine. Each CDR3 is given with its conserved first and last residue. The D gene is left open where the match is weak. Not all rows give a size; the values are once, few, many and, for expanded clones, a class.

j_call v_call clone_size d_call cdr3_aa cdr3_nt
TRBJ2-7 TRBV4-1 . . CASSPLLGGPNYEQYF TGCGCCAGCAGCCCACTCCTCGGCGGTCCAAATTACGAGCAGTACTTC
TRBJ2-3 TRBV4-2 . TRBD2 CASSQVAGVSDTQYF TGTGCCAGCAGCCAAGTAGCGGGAGTCTCAGATACGCAGTATTTT
TRBJ2-1 TRBV14 . TRBD2 CASSLRFSGMDEGEQFF TGTGCCAGCAGCCTCCGCTTTAGCGGGATGGATGAAGGTGAGCAGTTCTTC
TRBJ1-5 TRBV18 . . CASSPASLQPQHF TGTGCCAGCTCACCAGCCAGTTTGCAGCCCCAGCATTTT
TRBJ1-1 TRBV29-1 . TRBD1 CSVEDQGGTEAFF TGCAGCGTTGAAGATCAGGGGGGCACTGAAGCTTTCTTT
TRBJ1-2 TRBV27 . . CASSFRFSISNYGYTF TGTGCCAGCAGTTTTCGGTTTAGCATATCTAACTATGGCTACACCTTC
TRBJ2-7 TRBV30 once . CAWAGTNKYYEQYF TGTGCCTGGGCCGGGACCAATAAGTACTACGAGCAGTACTTC
TRBJ2-2 TRBV27 . . CASIYAGELFF TGTGCCAGCATCTATGCCGGGGAGCTGTTTTTT
TRBJ1-2 TRBV5-1 few TRBD1 CASSFGGQGEYYGYTF TGCGCCAGCAGCTTCGGAGGACAGGGGGAGTACTATGGCTACACCTTC
TRBJ2-7 TRBV5-5 . TRBD1 CASSSLLRDRIVAHEQYF TGTGCCAGCAGCTCGTTGCTCCGGGACAGGATTGTAGCGCACGAGCAGTACTTC
TRBJ1-4 TRBV4-3 . . CASSLQTGKLFF TGCGCCAGCAGCCTCCAGACGGGAAAACTGTTTTTT
TRBJ1-3 TRBV28 . . CAINTGSGNTIYF TGTGCCATCAATACAGGGTCGGGAAACACCATATATTTT
TRBJ2-1 TRBV23-1 . . CASSPSRSDEQFF TGCGCCAGCAGTCCTTCGAGGAGTGATGAGCAGTTCTTC
TRBJ1-6 TRBV9 . TRBD1 CASSQSGTGNSPLHF TGTGCCAGCAGCCAAAGTGGGACAGGGAATTCACCCCTCCACTTT
TRBJ1-6 TRBV9 . TRBD1 CASSAPGGASYNSPLHF TGTGCCAGCAGCGCCCCAGGGGGGGCCTCCTATAATTCACCCCTCCACTTT
TRBJ1-4 TRBV21-1 . . CASSKDAVGNEKLFF TGTGCCAGCAGCAAAGACGCGGTAGGTAATGAAAAACTGTTTTTT
TRBJ1-1 TRBV27 . TRBD1 CASSRESRTGRNTEAFF TGTGCCAGCAGCCGGGAATCCAGGACAGGTAGGAACACTGAAGCTTTCTTT
TRBJ1-1 TRBV5-1 . . CASSTGQNTEAFF TGCGCCAGCAGCACCGGACAGAACACTGAAGCTTTCTTT
TRBJ1-4 TRBV6-5 . . CASRWTGTNEKLFF TGTGCCAGCAGGTGGACGGGAACTAATGAAAAACTGTTTTTT
TRBJ2-2 TRBV9 . . CASSVVVETANTGELFF TGTGCCAGCAGCGTAGTAGTAGAGACAGCGAACACCGGGGAGCTGTTTTTT
TRBJ1-6 TRBV7-2 once . CASSSRGGKDNSPLHF TGTGCCAGCAGCTCCCGAGGGGGAAAGGATAATTCACCCCTCCACTTT
TRBJ2-1 TRBV28 . . CASSLIGVYNEQFF TGTGCCAGCAGTTTAATCGGCGTCTACAATGAGCAGTTCTTC
TRBJ1-1 TRBV25-1 . . CASSVTLTTATEAFF TGTGCCAGCAGTGTTACTTTAACGACAGCTACTGAAGCTTTCTTT
TRBJ2-3 TRBV7-3 . . CASSSADYTDTQYF TGTGCCAGCAGCTCAGCGGATTACACAGATACGCAGTATTTT
TRBJ1-2 TRBV6-2/TRBV6-3 . . CASSKQGNYGYTF TGTGCCAGCAGTAAACAGGGAAACTATGGCTACACCTTC
TRBJ1-4 TRBV28 . . CASSSPTTNEKLFF TGTGCCAGCAGTTCTCCCACAACTAATGAAAAACTGTTTTTT
TRBJ2-7 TRBV9 . TRBD2 CASSPRLAGGRLGSYEQYF TGTGCCAGCAGCCCGAGACTAGCGGGAGGGCGGTTGGGCTCCTACGAGCAGTACTTC
TRBJ2-7 TRBV2 . TRBD2 CASSPRTSGTYEQYF TGTGCCAGCAGTCCTAGGACTAGCGGGACCTACGAGCAGTACTTC
TRBJ1-4 TRBV28 . . CASSLNQGNNEKLFF TGTGCCAGCAGTTTAAACCAGGGCAATAATGAAAAACTGTTTTTT
TRBJ2-2 TRBV28 . TRBD1 CASSPLGGANTGELFF TGTGCCAGCAGTCCGCTAGGGGGCGCGAACACCGGGGAGCTGTTTTTT
TRBJ1-1 TRBV11-2 . TRBD1 CASSLMGRQGWIYTEAFF TGTGCCAGCAGCTTAATGGGCCGACAGGGGTGGATTTACACTGAAGCTTTCTTT
TRBJ2-2 TRBV18 . TRBD1 CASSPRTRTGANTGELFF TGTGCCAGCTCACCCCGAACCCGGACAGGGGCGAACACCGGGGAGCTGTTTTTT
TRBJ2-2 TRBV11-3 few TRBD1 CASSSTGVSSGELFF TGTGCCAGCAGCTCGACAGGGGTATCGTCCGGGGAGCTGTTTTTT
TRBJ1-2 TRBV7-2 . TRBD1 CASSLDSTGGYGYTF TGTGCCAGCAGCTTAGATTCGACAGGGGGCTATGGCTACACCTTC
TRBJ1-1 TRBV7-2 . . CASSLDGATEAFF TGTGCCAGCAGCCTAGACGGAGCCACTGAAGCTTTCTTT
TRBJ1-1 TRBV5-6 once TRBD1 CASSLGQGTMNTEAFF TGTGCCAGCAGCCTTGGACAGGGGACCATGAACACTGAAGCTTTCTTT
TRBJ2-7 TRBV15 . . CATSRGGSYEQYF TGTGCCACCAGCAGAGGGGGTTCCTACGAGCAGTACTTC
TRBJ2-7 TRBV6-5 . . CATAVTGRDEQYF TGTGCAACCGCAGTCACAGGCAGGGACGAGCAGTACTTC